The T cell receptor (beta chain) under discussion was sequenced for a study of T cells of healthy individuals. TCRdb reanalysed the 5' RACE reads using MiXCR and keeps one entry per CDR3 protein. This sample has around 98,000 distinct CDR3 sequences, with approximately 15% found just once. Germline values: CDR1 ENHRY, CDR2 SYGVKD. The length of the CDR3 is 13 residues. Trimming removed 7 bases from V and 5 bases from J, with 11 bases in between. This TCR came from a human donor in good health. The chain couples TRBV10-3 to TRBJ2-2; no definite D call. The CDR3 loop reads CAITAVQTGELFF. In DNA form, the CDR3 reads TGTGCCATCACGGCAGTTCAAACCGGGGAGCTGTTTTTT.